What follows are 5 T cell receptor beta chains derived from one specimen sequenced in a study of T cells in localized non-small cell lung cancer. The protocol was immunoSEQ multiplex PCR, while the TCRdb copy is restricted to in-frame clones and leaves out a portion. Among 10,000 to 13,000 clones listed, about 70% were seen once. Here the sequenced sample was peripheral blood, taken before any cancer treatment. These receptors came from a male donor older than 55 with stage I lung adenocarcinoma.

This rearrangement joins TRBV13 to TRBJ2-1; D not certain. The CDR3 is 14 residues long. With 5 bases removed from V and 10 bases from J, the gap between germline ends came to 18 bases. Germline loops: CDR1 PRHDT, CDR2 FYEKMQ (reference sequence). CDR3 DNA: TGTGCCAGCAGCCCCCCCCCAGATGTGGTAGAGCAGTTCTTC. Protein sequence: CASSPPPDVVEQFF.

This chain links TRBV15 with TRBJ2-6, with TRBD1 as a possible D gene (6 bases). Germline CDR1 and CDR2: LNHNV and YYDKDF (reference sequence). The CDR3 is 16 residues long. V lost 3 bases, J lost 0 bases, and 9 bases lay in between. CDR3 sequence (DNA): TGTGCCACCAGCAGGACAGGTAGCTCTGGGGCCAACGTCCTGACTTTC. Its protein is CATSRTGSSGANVLTF.

The chain couples TRBV9 to TRBJ1-5; possible D gene TRBD1, 5 bases. V lost 0 bases to trimming and J lost 1 base, with 20 bases between them. CDR1 is SGDLS, CDR2 YYNGEE, per germline. The length of the CDR3 is 19 residues. The CDR3 region is CASSVELGWGMGSNQPQHF. The CDR3 DNA is TGTGCCAGCAGCGTAGAGTTGGGATGGGGGATGGGGAGCAATCAGCCCCAGCATTTT.

The chain joins TRBV4-2 to TRBJ2-5; D is perhaps TRBD1 (5 bases). Trimming shortened V by 0 bases and J by 9 bases, and 14 bases separated the two germline ends. Germline-derived CDR1 and CDR2 are LGHNA and YNFKEQ. The CDR3 runs 14 residues. In DNA form, the CDR3 reads TGTGCCAGCAGCCAAGATCCTACACAAGGGGCCCAGTACTTC. Its protein product is CASSQDPTQGAQYF.

The genes are TRBV5-5 and TRBJ1-5; D is unclear. Per the germline V gene, CDR1 is SGHKS and CDR2 is YYEKEE (reference sequence). Trimming left V 4 bases short and J 4 bases short, with 15 bases between. The CDR3 totals 15 residues. The CDR3 loop reads CASSPGRVRNQPQHF. Written as DNA, the CDR3 is TGTGCCAGCAGCCCCGGGAGGGTAAGAAATCAGCCCCAGCATTTT.